This record covers a single T cell receptor (beta chain). Antigen: not known. Samples: about 28 days before transplant, then days 30, 100 and 180 after. The data originate from a study of T cell clonotyping in hematopoietic cell transplantation. Study results and limitations: Broader posttransplant TCR repertoire diversity was predicted by graft donor and pretransplant recipient Inverse Simpson Index values. Few recipient clonotypes overlapped donors; over 95% were de novo at given depth. After transplant, recipient diversity fell while pathologically expanded clonotypes grew through day 180.

The V gene's germline CDR1 is LNHDA and CDR2 SQIVND (reference sequence). The CDR3 spans 15 residues. The V gene end was trimmed by 3 bases and the J gene end by 5 bases; junction bases not matched to a gene: 7. TCRdb's table, derived via immunoSEQ multiplex PCR, lists solely in-frame clones and lacks some. The table includes about 16,000 clones, about 61% detected once. This material consisted of PBMCs, taken 30 days after allogeneic stem cell transplant. The receptor was isolated from a male patient in his forties or fifties who had an allogeneic stem cell transplant from an unrelated donor, so T cells may come from the graft donor. Some clones in this sample may be carry-over from other donors' samples. The chain carries TRBV19 and TRBJ1-5, with 7 bases identical to TRBD1. The DNA for the CDR3 is TGTGCCAGTAGTATCGACAGGGTAGAAGATCAGCCCCAGCATTTT. It codes for CASSIDRVEDQPQHF.